This note documents a single T cell receptor (beta chain) sequence. Its matching antigen is unknown. The data are from a study of CD8 T cells in ankylosing spondylitis. Overall study results and limits: In the blood and synovial fluid of reactive arthritis, some motif variants had been previously reported. A motif in TCR beta, a set of roughly eight highly homologous variants, appeared characteristic of ankylosing spondylitis blood. Disease-associated clones were CD8+ and fairly uncommon in peripheral blood.

TCRdb called the 5' RACE reads again in MiXCR, with one record for every CDR3 protein. Here the sample spans 670,000 or so distinct CDR3 sequences, around 20% being singletons. This CDR3 spans 12 amino acids. V shed 4 bases and J 6 bases; nucleotides not matched to a gene: 2. In germline, CDR1 is DFQATT, CDR2 SNEGSKA (reference sequence). The receptor was isolated from a male donor with ankylosing spondylitis. Sequenced material: blood, either unsorted or a sorted T cell fraction (not recorded which). The J gene is TRBJ1-5, the V gene TRBV20-1, with TRBD1 matching over 8 bases. The chain's CDR3 is CSATQGGQPQHF. In nucleotides, the CDR3 is TGCAGTGCTACACAGGGGGGTCAGCCCCAGCATTTT.